The 13 T cell receptor beta chains presented below share a single source sample, sequenced in a study of cytomegalovirus exposure and HLA in healthy donors. Primers for the PCR totalled 60 Vbeta and 13 Jbeta. TCRdb's table, derived via immunoSEQ multiplex PCR, lists solely in-frame clones and lacks some. The table includes approximately 170,000 clones, around 63% detected once. Sequenced input: PBMCs. The receptors come from a woman aged 18-35 years in good health and CMV-seropositive.

The chain is built from TRBV20-1 and TRBJ1-3; D gene uncertain. Germline assignment: CDR1 DFQATT and CDR2 SNEGSKA (reference sequence). The germline V and J ends were trimmed by 7 bases and 4 bases, with 5 bases remaining between them. This CDR3 has 10 amino acids. DNA for the CDR3: TGCAGTGTCCGGGGAAACACCATATATTTT. Translating it yields CSVRGNTIYF.

This clone was detected once. The V and J genes are TRBV7-3 and TRBJ2-2; 13 nucleotides align to TRBD2. The CDR3 contains 16 residues. After removal of 5 bases from V and 4 bases from J, the junction contained 4 bases not matched to a gene. Per germline, CDR1 SGHTA and CDR2 FQGTGA. This chain's CDR3 is CASSETSGGPTGELFF. DNA of the CDR3: TGTGCCAGCAGCGAGACTAGCGGGGGGCCCACCGGGGAGCTGTTTTTT.

The chain carries TRBV28 and TRBJ2-3; possible D gene TRBD2, 5 bases. From germline, CDR1 is MDHEN and CDR2 SYDVKM. The CDR3 length is 13 residues. V gave up 7 bases and J gave up 5 bases, with 13 bases separating them. The CDR3 protein is CASKLAGLDTQYF. The CDR3 DNA sequence: TGTGCCAGCAAACTGGCGGGCCTAGATACGCAGTATTTT.

This clone was observed a handful of times. V is TRBV6-1 and J is TRBJ1-2; maybe TRBD1 (5 bases). Germline CDR1 and CDR2: MNHNS and SASEGT. CDR3 length: 13 residues. The V end lost 6 bases, the J end lost 4 bases, and 12 bases lay between the germline ends. The CDR3 reads CASRAGLGYGYTF. The CDR3, as DNA: TGTGCCAGCAGGGCAGGGCTGGGCTATGGCTACACCTTC.

The gene calls are TRBV5-1 and TRBJ2-5; 12 bases agree with TRBD1. This CDR3 region has 17 residues. V lost 4 bases to trimming and J lost 6 bases; unmatched junction nucleotides: 13. Germline V gene sequence: CDR1 SGHRS, CDR2 YFSETQ. CDR3 protein: CASSPTPGTGGAKTQYF. The CDR3, as DNA: TGCGCCAGCAGCCCAACTCCCGGGACAGGGGGCGCGAAGACCCAGTACTTC.

The chain recombines TRBV11-2 with TRBJ2-5, with 7 nucleotides matching TRBD2. The V gene end was trimmed by 3 bases and the J gene end by 4 bases; junction bases not matched to a gene: 8. This CDR3 contains 15 residues. Germline V gene lookup returns CDR1 SGHAT and CDR2 FQNNGV. This CDR3 reads CASSFAGVGIETQYF. The CDR3 DNA sequence: TGTGCCAGCAGCTTTGCGGGAGTTGGTATAGAGACCCAGTACTTC.

This clone was seen a handful of times. DNA for the CDR3: TGTGCCAGCAGTGAAATGATAGGGGTCAGATACGAGCAGTACTTC. Protein product: CASSEMIGVRYEQYF. The J gene is TRBJ2-7, the V gene TRBV6-1, with D perhaps TRBD1 (5 bases). V was pared by 2 bases and J by 4 bases, with 15 bases between. Germline V gives CDR1 MNHNS, CDR2 SASEGT. This CDR3 comprises 15 residues.

This clone has more than one count but fewer than ten. This chain uses TRBV2 with TRBJ1-4; tentatively, D is TRBD1 (5 bases). This CDR3 spans 15 amino acids. Trimming pared 6 bases from V and 1 base from J, leaving 12 bases between. Germline values: CDR1 SNHLY, CDR2 FYNNEI. The CDR3 region has the DNA TGTGCCAGCAGGTTCGGGGGGGGAACTAATGAAAAACTGTTTTTT. Its protein product is CASRFGGGTNEKLFF.

The chain uses TRBV7-6 and TRBJ1-1, with D maybe TRBD1 (5 bases). Trimming cost V 1 base and J 8 bases, with 11 bases left between them. The V gene's germline CDR1 is SGHVS and CDR2 FNYEAQ. This CDR3 is built from 13 residues. The CDR3 spells CASSLEGRPEAFF. The CDR3 bases are TGTGCCAGCAGCTTAGAGGGGAGGCCCGAAGCTTTCTTT. Full variable domain (outside the CDR3, taken from reference TRBV7-6 and TRBJ1-1): GAGVSQSPRYKVTKRGQDVALRCDPISGHVSLYWYRQALGQGPEFLTYFNYEAQQDKSGLPNDRFSAERPEGSISTLTIQRTEQRDSAMYRCASSLEGRPEAFFGQGTRLTVV.

This CDR3 reads CASSYHRDTEAFF. The CDR3 bases are TGTGCCAGCAGTTACCACAGGGACACTGAAGCTTTCTTT. The chain has TRBV6-5 and TRBJ1-1; possible D gene TRBD1, 6 bases. From germline, CDR1 is MNHEY and CDR2 SVGAGI. The V gene lost 2 bases and the J gene lost 3 bases, with 7 bases spanning the gap. The CDR3 is 13 amino acids.

In this sample, this clone turned up a few times. The chain recombines TRBV9 with TRBJ1-2; a possible D gene is TRBD1 (6 bases). CDR1 and CDR2 from the germline V gene are SGDLS and YYNGEE. The CDR3 length is 14 residues. V was trimmed by 4 bases and J by 6 bases, leaving 16 bases between them. The DNA of the CDR3 is TGTGCCAGCAGCCGGACTTTAACAGGGCATGGCTACACCTTC. It is translated as CASSRTLTGHGYTF.

There are a few counts of this clone. The genes are TRBV5-1 and TRBJ2-2, with 11 bases that match TRBD1. Trimming took 0 bases from V and 6 from J; bases not matched to a gene: 4. This CDR3 contains 16 residues. Germline lookup yields CDR1 SGHRS and CDR2 YFSETQ. The chain's CDR3 is CASSLVGQGAPGELFF. In DNA, the CDR3 is TGCGCCAGCAGCTTGGTAGGACAGGGGGCGCCCGGGGAGCTGTTTTTT.

The rearrangement uses TRBV11-2 and TRBJ1-2; tentative D call: TRBD1 (5 bases). Per the germline V gene, CDR1 is SGHAT and CDR2 is FQNNGV. The CDR3 extends over 16 amino acids. The V gene lost 0 bases and the J gene lost 3 bases, with 14 bases spanning the gap. CDR3 nucleotides: TGTGCCAGCAGCTTAGATAGGGGCTCCGTTCACTATGGCTACACCTTC. As protein: CASSLDRGSVHYGYTF.